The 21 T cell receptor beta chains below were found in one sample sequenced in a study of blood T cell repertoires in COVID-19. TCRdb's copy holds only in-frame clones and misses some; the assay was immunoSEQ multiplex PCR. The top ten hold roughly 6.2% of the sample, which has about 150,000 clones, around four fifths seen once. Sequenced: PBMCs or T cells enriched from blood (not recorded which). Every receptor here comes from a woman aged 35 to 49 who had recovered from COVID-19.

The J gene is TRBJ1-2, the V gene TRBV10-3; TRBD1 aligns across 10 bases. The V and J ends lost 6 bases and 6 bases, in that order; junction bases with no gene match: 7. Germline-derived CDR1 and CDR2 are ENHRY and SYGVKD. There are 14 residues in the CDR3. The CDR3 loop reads CAISPTGGADGYTF. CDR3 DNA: TGTGCCATCAGCCCGACAGGGGGCGCGGATGGCTACACCTTC.

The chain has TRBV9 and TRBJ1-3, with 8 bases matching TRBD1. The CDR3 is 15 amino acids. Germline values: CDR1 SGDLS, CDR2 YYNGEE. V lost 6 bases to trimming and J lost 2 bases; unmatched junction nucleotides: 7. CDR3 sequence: CASTRTGLPGNTIYF. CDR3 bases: TGTGCCAGCACCCGGACAGGGCTGCCTGGAAACACCATATATTTT.

CDR3 sequence (DNA): TGCAGCGTTGTAAGGACTAGCACAGATACGCAGTATTTT. This translates into CSVVRTSTDTQYF. The chain couples TRBV29-1 to TRBJ2-3, with D possibly TRBD2 on 5 matching bases. The germline V gene encodes CDR1 SQVTM and CDR2 ANQGSEA. V lost 4 bases to trimming and J lost 0 bases, with 8 bases between them. This CDR3 contains 13 residues.

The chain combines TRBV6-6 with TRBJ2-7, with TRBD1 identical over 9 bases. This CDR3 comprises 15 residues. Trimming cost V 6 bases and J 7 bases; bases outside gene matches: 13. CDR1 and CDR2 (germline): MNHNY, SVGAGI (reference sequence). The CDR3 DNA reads TGTGCCAGCAGGGACTCCGGGACAGGGTCGGGGGAGCAGTACTTC. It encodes CASRDSGTGSGEQYF.

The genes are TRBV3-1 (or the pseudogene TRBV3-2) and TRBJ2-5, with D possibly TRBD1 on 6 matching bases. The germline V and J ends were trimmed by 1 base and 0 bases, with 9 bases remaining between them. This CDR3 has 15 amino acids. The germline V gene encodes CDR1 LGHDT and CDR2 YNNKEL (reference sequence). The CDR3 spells CASSQADRYQETQYF. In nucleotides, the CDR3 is TGTGCCAGCAGCCAAGCCGACAGGTACCAAGAGACCCAGTACTTC.

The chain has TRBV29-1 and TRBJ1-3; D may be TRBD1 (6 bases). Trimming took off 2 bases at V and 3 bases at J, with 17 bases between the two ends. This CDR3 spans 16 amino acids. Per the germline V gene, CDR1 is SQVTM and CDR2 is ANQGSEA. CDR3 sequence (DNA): TGCAGCGTTGAACCGCTGGGGGGGGCAGATGGAAACACCATATATTTT. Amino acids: CSVEPLGGADGNTIYF.

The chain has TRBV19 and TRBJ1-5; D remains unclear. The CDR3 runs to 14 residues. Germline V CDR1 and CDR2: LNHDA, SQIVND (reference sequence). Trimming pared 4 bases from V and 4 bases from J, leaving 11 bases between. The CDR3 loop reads CASSTGLWNQPQHF. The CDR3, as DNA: TGTGCCAGTAGTACCGGACTGTGGAATCAGCCCCAGCATTTT.

In DNA form, the CDR3 reads TGCGCCAACACACTAGCGGGAGGACCCCGTTGGTACTTC. Translated: CANTLAGGPRWYF. This chain links TRBV10-1 with TRBJ2-5; 12 bases fit TRBD2. The trim removed 10 bases at V and 13 bases at J, leaving 13 bases unmatched. The CDR3 extends over 13 amino acids. Germline CDR1 and CDR2: WNHNN and SYGVQD (reference sequence).

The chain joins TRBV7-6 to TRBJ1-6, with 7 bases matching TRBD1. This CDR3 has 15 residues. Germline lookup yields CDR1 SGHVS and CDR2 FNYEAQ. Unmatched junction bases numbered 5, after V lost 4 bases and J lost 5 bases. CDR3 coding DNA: TGTGCCAGCAGCTACAGACAGGGAAATAATTCACCCCTCCACTTT. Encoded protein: CASSYRQGNNSPLHF. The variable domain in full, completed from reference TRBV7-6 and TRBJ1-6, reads GAGVSQSPRYKVTKRGQDVALRCDPISGHVSLYWYRQALGQGPEFLTYFNYEAQQDKSGLPNDRFSAERPEGSISTLTIQRTEQRDSAMYRCASSYRQGNNSPLHFGNGTRLTVT.

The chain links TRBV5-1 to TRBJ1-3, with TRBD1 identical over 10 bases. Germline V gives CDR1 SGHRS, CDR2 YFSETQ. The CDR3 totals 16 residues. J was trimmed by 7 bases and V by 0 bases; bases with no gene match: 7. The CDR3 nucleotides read TGCGCCAGCAGCTTGGGACAGGGGGCGGCAGGGAACACCATATATTTT. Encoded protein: CASSLGQGAAGNTIYF.

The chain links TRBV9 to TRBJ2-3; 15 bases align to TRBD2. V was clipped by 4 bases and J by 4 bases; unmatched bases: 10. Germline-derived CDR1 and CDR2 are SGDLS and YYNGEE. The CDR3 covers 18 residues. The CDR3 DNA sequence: TGTGCCAGCAGCACCCCCCTGGGACTAGCGGGGGGCGCAGATACGCAGTATTTT. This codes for CASSTPLGLAGGADTQYF.

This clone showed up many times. DNA for the CDR3: TGCGCCACCAAACCAAGCTCCGGACGGGAGGGCCGTGGCACAGATACGCAGTATTTT. Translation gives CATKPSSGREGRGTDTQYF. This sequence joins TRBV5-1 and TRBJ2-3, with 8 nucleotides matching TRBD2. The V gene's germline CDR1 is SGHRS and CDR2 YFSETQ. This CDR3 has 19 residues. With 9 bases clipped from V and 1 base from J, the junction kept 22 bases outside the gene matches.

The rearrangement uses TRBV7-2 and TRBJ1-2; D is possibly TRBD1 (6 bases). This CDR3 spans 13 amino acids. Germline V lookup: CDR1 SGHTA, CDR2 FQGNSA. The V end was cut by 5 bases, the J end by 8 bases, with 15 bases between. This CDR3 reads CASSPGGAPGYTF. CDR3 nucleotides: TGTGCCAGCAGCCCGGGGGGCGCGCCAGGCTACACCTTC.

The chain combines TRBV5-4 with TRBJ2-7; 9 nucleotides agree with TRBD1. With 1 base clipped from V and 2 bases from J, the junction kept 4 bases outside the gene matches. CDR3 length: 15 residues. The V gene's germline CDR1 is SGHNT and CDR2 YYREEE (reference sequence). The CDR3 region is CASSLWGQGAYEQYF. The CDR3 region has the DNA TGTGCCAGCAGCTTGTGGGGACAGGGAGCCTACGAGCAGTACTTC.

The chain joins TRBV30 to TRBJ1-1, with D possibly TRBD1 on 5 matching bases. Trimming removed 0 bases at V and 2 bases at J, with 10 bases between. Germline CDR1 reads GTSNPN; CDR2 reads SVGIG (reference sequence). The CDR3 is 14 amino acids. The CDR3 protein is CAWSVYRINTEAFF. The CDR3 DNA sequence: TGTGCCTGGAGTGTTTACAGGATAAACACTGAAGCTTTCTTT.

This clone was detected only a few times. The CDR3: CASSEAGSGSGYEQYF. For the CDR3, the DNA is TGTGCCAGCAGTGAAGCAGGAAGCGGGAGTGGGTACGAGCAGTACTTC. This chain uses TRBV2 with TRBJ2-7, with 8 bases matching TRBD2. The CDR3 sequence is 16 residues long. Germline V CDR1 and CDR2: SNHLY, FYNNEI. J was trimmed by 4 bases and V by 0 bases; bases with no gene match: 8.

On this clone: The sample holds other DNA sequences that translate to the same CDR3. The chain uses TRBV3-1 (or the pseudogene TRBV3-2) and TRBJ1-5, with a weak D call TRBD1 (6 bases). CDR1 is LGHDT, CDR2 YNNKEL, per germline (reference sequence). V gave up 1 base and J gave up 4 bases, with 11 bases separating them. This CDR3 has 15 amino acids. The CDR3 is CASSQGTGHNQPQHF. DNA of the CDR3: TGTGCCAGCAGCCAAGGCACAGGGCATAATCAGCCCCAGCATTTT.

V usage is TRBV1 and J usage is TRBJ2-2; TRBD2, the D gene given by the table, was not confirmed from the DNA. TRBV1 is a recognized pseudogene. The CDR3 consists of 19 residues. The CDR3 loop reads CTSSLVAGYERELGGELFF. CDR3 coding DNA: TGCACCAGCAGCCTCGTGGCGGGGTACGAGCGGGAACTGGGCGGGGAGCTGTTTTTT.

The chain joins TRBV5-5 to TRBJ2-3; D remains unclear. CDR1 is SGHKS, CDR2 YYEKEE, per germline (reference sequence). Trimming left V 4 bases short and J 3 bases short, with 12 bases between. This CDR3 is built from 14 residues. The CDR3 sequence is CASSPDMFTDTQYF. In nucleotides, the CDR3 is TGTGCCAGCAGCCCTGACATGTTTACAGATACGCAGTATTTT.

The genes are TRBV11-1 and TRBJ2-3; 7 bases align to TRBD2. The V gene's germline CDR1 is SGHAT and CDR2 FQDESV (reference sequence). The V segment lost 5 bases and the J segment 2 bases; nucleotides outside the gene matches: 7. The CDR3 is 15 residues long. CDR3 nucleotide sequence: TGTGCCAGCAGCCAGGGAGGGGCCTACACAGATACGCAGTATTTT. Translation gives CASSQGGAYTDTQYF. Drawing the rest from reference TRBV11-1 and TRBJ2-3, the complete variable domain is EAEVAQSPRYKITEKSQAVAFWCDPISGHATLYWYRQILGQGPELLVQFQDESVVDDSQLPKDRFSAERLKGVDSTLKIQPAELGDSAMYLCASSQGGAYTDTQYFGPGTRLTVL.

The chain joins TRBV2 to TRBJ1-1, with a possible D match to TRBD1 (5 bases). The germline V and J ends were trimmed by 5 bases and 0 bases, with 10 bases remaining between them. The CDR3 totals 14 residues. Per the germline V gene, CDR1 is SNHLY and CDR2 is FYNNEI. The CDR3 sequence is CASSKDTLNTEAFF. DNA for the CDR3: TGTGCCAGCAGTAAGGACACATTGAACACTGAAGCTTTCTTT.